This note documents a single TCR beta chain sequence. The V gene lost 1 base and the J gene lost 8 bases, with 12 bases spanning the gap. Germline CDR1 MDHEN, CDR2 SYDVKM. This CDR3 comprises 15 residues. This sample is drawn from a study of blood T cell repertoires in COVID-19. Produced via immunoSEQ multiplex PCR; TCRdb's table is partial and in-frame only. The sample yields 90,000 or so clones, 90% seen once. The sequence was collected from a woman aged 80 or older with active or convalescent COVID-19. The V call is TRBV28, the J call TRBJ1-6; possible D gene TRBD1, 5 bases. The sequencing sample was made of peripheral blood. The CDR3 nucleotides are TGTGCCAGCAGTTTATCTCGGGGAGGGGATTCACCCCTCCACTTT. Amino acid sequence: CASSLSRGGDSPLHF.